The 21 T cell receptor beta chains in this list originate from one sample, sequenced in a study of T cell repertoires in cytomegalovirus infection. TCRdb fed the reads into MiXCR, producing one record per CDR3 protein. This sample has 45,000 to 55,000 distinct CDR3 sequences, with around 21% found just once. Their antigens are not known. Sequenced material: CD8+ T cells from cultured PBMCs, taken from culture after CMV antigen stimulation. These receptors came from a human donor in good health (CMV status not recorded). Some clones in this sample may be carry-over from other donors' samples.

The V gene is TRBV2, the J gene TRBJ1-5; 7 nucleotides line up with TRBD1. CDR3 length: 16 amino acids. Losses at the gene ends were 5 bases for V and 14 bases for J; bases not matched to a gene: 21. The germline V gene has CDR1 SNHLY and CDR2 FYNNEI. The CDR3 sequence is CASSPMGGTESNRKHF. CDR3 bases: TGTGCCAGCAGTCCCATGGGGGGGACAGAATCAAACCGAAAGCATTTT.

V is TRBV20-1 and J is TRBJ2-1, with a possible D match to TRBD1 (6 bases). The CDR3 is 16 residues long. The V gene's germline CDR1 is DFQATT and CDR2 SNEGSKA (reference sequence). Trimming shortened V by 3 bases and J by 9 bases, and 24 bases separated the two germline ends. The CDR3 sequence: CSASMAAIRSRGEQFF. The CDR3 DNA follows: TGCAGTGCTAGTATGGCCGCCATCCGTTCCAGGGGTGAGCAGTTCTTC.

A remark on this clonotype: This may arise from a read error, as a much more abundant clone is one base away. J is TRBJ2-7 and V is TRBV6-2 or TRBV6-3, with unresolved D. Trimming cost V 6 bases and J 5 bases, with 11 bases left between them. This CDR3 has 12 amino acids. CDR1 is MNHEY, CDR2 SVGEGT, per germline. Here the CDR3 DNA reads TGTGCCAGCAGCCTTCAAGTTGACGAGCAGTACTTC. Protein product: CASSLQVDEQYF.

This clonotype was picked up many times. The rearrangement links TRBV5-6 to TRBJ1-1; no clear D gene. This CDR3 has 14 residues. Germline assignment: CDR1 SGHDT and CDR2 YYEEEE. Trimming took off 3 bases at V and 1 base at J, with 10 bases between the two ends. The CDR3 nucleotides are TGTGCCAGCAGCTCGCGAGCGGCGAACACTGAAGCTTTCTTT. It codes for CASSSRAANTEAFF. The full variable domain, in which reference TRBV5-6 and TRBJ1-1 provide the parts outside the CDR3, is DAGVTQSPTHLIKTRGQQVTLRCSPKSGHDTVSWYQQALGQGPQFIFQYYEEEERQRGNFPDRFSGHQFPNYSSELNVNALLLGDSALYLCASSSRAANTEAFFGQGTRLTVV.

The chain recombines TRBV6-1 with TRBJ1-5; D call uncertain. The last part of the DNA fits TRBJ2-3 better; the J call may be wrong. The CDR3 length is 13 residues. CDR1 and CDR2 (germline): MNHNS, SASEGT. CDR3 loop: CASSEAVNQPQYF. The CDR3 DNA follows: TGTGCCAGCAGTGAAGCAGTCAATCAGCCCCAGTATTTT.

This clonotype came up many times. This rearrangement joins TRBV7-9 to TRBJ2-7, with D perhaps matching TRBD2 (5 bases). V was shortened by 8 bases and J by 0 bases, with 23 bases between the two germline ends. This CDR3 has 17 residues. Germline assignment: CDR1 SEHNR and CDR2 FQNEAQ (reference sequence). The CDR3 protein is CASSDLLDGENSYEQYF. In nucleotides, the CDR3 is TGTGCCAGCTCTGACCTCCTAGACGGGGAAAACTCCTACGAGCAGTACTTC.

This sequence joins TRBV4-3 and TRBJ2-6; TRBD1 matches at 8 bases. Germline values: CDR1 LGHNA, CDR2 YSLEER. CDR3 length equals 16 residues. V lost 2 bases to trimming and J lost 0 bases; unmatched junction nucleotides: 0. The DNA for the CDR3 is TGCGCCAGCAGCCAAACAGGGGGCTCTGGGGCCAACGTCCTGACTTTC. Its protein product is CASSQTGGSGANVLTF.

This clonotype was counted a few times. The CDR3 DNA follows: TGTGCCAGCAGGATAACAGATACGCAGTATTTT. Encoded protein: CASRITDTQYF. V usage is TRBV12-3 or TRBV12-4 and J usage is TRBJ2-3; unclear D gene. Trimming took 6 bases from V and 3 from J, leaving 4 bases between them. The CDR3 has 11 amino acids.

In DNA form, the CDR3 reads TGTGCCAGCAGCTTCGACAGGGCCAAAAACATTCAGTACTTC. Amino acid sequence: CASSFDRAKNIQYF. The rearrangement links TRBV6-5 to TRBJ2-4; maybe TRBD1 (6 bases). CDR1 is MNHEY, CDR2 SVGAGI, per germline. This CDR3 is 14 amino acids long. The germline V and J ends were trimmed by 6 bases and 1 base, with 10 bases remaining between them.

The chain has TRBV2 and TRBJ1-1, with D possibly TRBD1 on 6 matching bases. The length of the CDR3 is 14 residues. Germline V CDR1 and CDR2: SNHLY, FYNNEI. V lost 7 bases to trimming and J lost 4 bases, with 16 bases between them. CDR3 sequence reads: CASTSGVRGTEAFF. In DNA, the CDR3 is TGTGCCAGCACCTCCGGGGTCAGGGGCACTGAAGCTTTCTTT. Combining the CDR3 with reference TRBV2 and TRBJ1-1 gives the whole variable domain EPEVTQTPSHQVTQMGQEVILRCVPISNHLYFYWYRQILGQKVEFLVSFYNNEISEKSEIFDDQFSVERPDGSNFTLKIRSTKLEDSAMYFCASTSGVRGTEAFFGQGTRLTVV.

This clonotype has more than one count but fewer than ten. The J gene is TRBJ2-1, the V gene TRBV15; D is uncertain. With 0 bases removed from V and 4 bases from J, the gap between germline ends came to 7 bases. The germline CDR1 and CDR2 sequences are LNHNV and YYDKDF (reference sequence). The CDR3 consists of 14 residues. The CDR3 reads CATSRDKRYNEQFF. The CDR3 nucleotides are TGTGCCACCAGCAGAGATAAACGGTACAATGAGCAGTTCTTC.

This clonotype was counted at least ten times. CDR3 DNA: TGTGCCAGCAGCTTAGGGAGGGAGCAGTACTTC. It encodes CASSLGREQYF. The chain combines TRBV7-2 with TRBJ2-7; D might be TRBD2 (5 bases). With 1 base removed from V and 7 bases from J, the gap between germline ends came to 5 bases. CDR1 SGHTA and CDR2 FQGNSA come from the germline V gene. The CDR3 totals 11 residues.

This clonotype turned up a few times. The chain recombines TRBV7-9 with TRBJ2-1, with TRBD2 matching 7 bases. The CDR3 consists of 16 residues. Germline V gene sequence: CDR1 SEHNR, CDR2 FQNEAQ (reference sequence). The V and J ends lost 1 base and 0 bases, in that order; junction bases with no gene match: 3. The CDR3 DNA follows: TGTGCCAGCAGCTTAGTGGGCGGGAGCTCCTACAATGAGCAGTTCTTC. Protein sequence: CASSLVGGSSYNEQFF.

In nucleotides, the CDR3 is TGTGCCAGCAGCCAAAGGGACAGGGATCATCAGCCCCAGCATTTT. This gives the protein CASSQRDRDHQPQHF. The chain couples TRBV3-1 to TRBJ1-5; 9 nucleotides match TRBD1. The CDR3 spans 15 residues. J lost 5 bases, V lost 2 bases, and 4 bases had no gene match. Germline CDR1 is LGHDT and CDR2 is YNNKEL (reference sequence).

This clonotype has at least ten counts. The chain uses TRBV7-6 and TRBJ1-4, with unresolved D. Trimming removed 1 base from V and 4 bases from J, with 4 bases in between. CDR1 and CDR2 from the germline V gene are SGHVS and FNYEAQ. The length of the CDR3 is 13 residues. The CDR3 protein is CASSLGYNEKLFF. CDR3 DNA: TGTGCCAGCAGCTTAGGCTATAATGAAAAACTGTTTTTT.

This clonotype was counted a few times. V and J are TRBV12-3 or TRBV12-4 and TRBJ1-2; D is unclear. This CDR3 contains 13 residues. Trimming took off 2 bases at V and 8 bases at J, with 12 bases between the two ends. The CDR3 DNA reads as TGTGCCAGCAGTTTATTCGGGGTTGGGGGCTACACCTTC. It specifies CASSLFGVGGYTF.

There are a few counts of this clonotype. The chain employs TRBV23-1 and TRBJ1-6; D is ambiguous. TRBV23-1 carries the ORF label, with uncertain function. V shed 4 bases and J shed 10 bases, with 23 bases lying between them. This CDR3 contains 17 residues. CDR3 sequence (DNA): TGCGCCAGCAGTCTTTTTTTTGGGCGTTGGGTATCCTCACCCCTCCACTTT. Residues: CASSLFFGRWVSSPLHF.

This clonotype was seen a handful of times. V is TRBV12-3 or TRBV12-4 and J is TRBJ2-6; TRBD1 matches at 8 bases. With 5 bases clipped from V and 3 bases from J, the junction kept 3 bases outside the gene matches. The CDR3 covers 15 residues. CDR3 amino acids: CASSSRGLGANVLTF. CDR3 sequence (DNA): TGTGCCAGCAGTAGCAGGGGGCTTGGGGCCAACGTCCTGACTTTC.

The gene calls are TRBV12-3 or TRBV12-4 and TRBJ2-3, with TRBD2 as a possible D gene (5 bases). Deletions cut 5 bases from V and 8 bases from J, with 14 bases between. The CDR3 loop spans 13 amino acids. This chain's CDR3 is CASSPLEGATQYF. The CDR3 coding sequence is TGTGCCAGCAGTCCTCTTGAGGGAGCTACGCAGTATTTT.

V and J are TRBV12-3 or TRBV12-4 and TRBJ2-7; 7 bases are a match to TRBD2. The CDR3 runs 15 residues. V trimming: 7 bases; J trimming: 4 bases; junction bases outside the gene matches: 13. CDR3 region: CASISSRGSFYEQYF. The DNA for the CDR3 is TGTGCCAGCATCTCCTCTCGCGGGAGTTTTTACGAGCAGTACTTC.

Ten or more counts support this clonotype. The chain recombines TRBV9 with TRBJ2-1, with TRBD1 matching over 8 bases. The CDR3 loop spans 15 amino acids. Trimming cost V 3 bases and J 8 bases; bases outside gene matches: 10. Germline CDR1 reads SGDLS; CDR2 reads YYNGEE. CDR3 protein: CASSDRDRPTDEQFF. CDR3 sequence (DNA): TGTGCCAGCAGCGACCGGGACAGGCCTACGGATGAGCAGTTCTTC.